This TCR beta chain was sequenced during a study of blood T cell repertoires in COVID-19. The overall study: The United States, Italy and Spain were the sources of the acute and convalescent COVID-19 samples. In each case, the material was cDNA or gDNA derived from T cells, B-cell-depleted T cells, or PBMCs.

Under the authors' procedure: Reference gene primers were amplified, and this amplification served to estimate nucleated cell counts. Produced via immunoSEQ multiplex PCR; TCRdb's table is partial and in-frame only. That table gives V, J and clone size, and the DNA gave D and trimming. The sample records roughly 250,000 clones, approximately 87% being singletons. Germline loops: CDR1 SGHAT, CDR2 FQDESV (reference sequence). CDR3 length: 14 amino acids. V gave up 2 bases and J gave up 3 bases, with 8 bases separating them. The gene calls are TRBV11-1 and TRBJ1-5; D is unresolved. The receptor was isolated from a human donor in a cohort sampled during active COVID-19. The specimen was peripheral blood. CDR3 nucleotide sequence: TGTGCCAGCAGCTTAACGGGTCCCAATCAGCCCCAGCATTTT. Its translation is CASSLTGPNQPQHF.